Shown below are 29 T cell receptor beta chains from a single sample sequenced in a study of T cells in Graves' hyperthyroidism and ophthalmopathy. TCR beta CDR3 sequences were amplified from RNA transcripts. First-round RT-PCR targeting the TCR CDR3 was performed with the HTBI primer set. TCRdb re-analysed the multiplex PCR reads in MiXCR, keeping a single row per CDR3 protein. The profile shows 550,000 to 700,000 distinct CDR3 sequences, around 46% of them singletons. The specimen sequenced was peripheral blood or thyroid tissue (not recorded which). The receptors derive from an adult woman with Graves' disease, either hyperthyroidism or ophthalmopathy (not recorded which).

To note about this clonotype: This likely comes from a read error, as the CDR3 has no conserved phenylalanine or tryptophan at its end. Because the CDR3's place on the DNA is in doubt, the DNA is left out and the CDR3 is given as listed by TCRdb. This chain uses TRBV5-1 with TRBJ1-4. The CDR3 spans 8 residues, counting both ends. The germline V gene has CDR1 SGHRS and CDR2 YFSETQ. The CDR3 sequence is CASSLSVL.

This clonotype was seen repeatedly, ten times or more. The V and J genes are TRBV2 and TRBJ2-2; 7 nucleotides line up with TRBD1. V lost 6 bases, J lost 3 bases, and 13 bases stayed unmatched. Germline values: CDR1 SNHLY, CDR2 FYNNEI. The CDR3 covers 17 residues. CDR3 loop: CASRLDREKSYTGELFF. CDR3 sequence (DNA): TGTGCCAGCAGACTAGACAGGGAGAAATCGTACACCGGGGAGCTGTTTTTT.

The gene calls are TRBV7-9 and TRBJ2-5; tentative D call: TRBD2 (6 bases). Germline CDR1 reads SEHNR; CDR2 reads FQNEAQ (reference sequence). The CDR3 is 14 residues long. Trimming removed 5 bases from V and 5 bases from J, with 15 bases in between. The CDR3: CASSRPTSRETQYF. CDR3 nucleotide sequence: TGTGCCAGCAGCCGACCAACTAGCCGTGAGACCCAGTACTTC. Using reference TRBV7-9 and TRBJ2-5 for the parts outside the CDR3, the full variable domain is DTGVSQNPRHKITKRGQNVTFRCDPISEHNRLYWYRQTLGQGPEFLTYFQNEAQLEKSRLLSDRFSAERPKGSFSTLEIQRTEQGDSAMYLCASSRPTSRETQYFGPGTRLLVL.

The V gene is TRBV28, the J gene TRBJ1-4; no definite D call. From germline, CDR1 is MDHEN and CDR2 SYDVKM. V dropped 4 bases and J dropped 6 bases, with 6 bases sitting between them. The CDR3 consists of 12 residues. The CDR3 bases are TGTGCCAGCAGTTGGGAGGATGAAAAACTGTTTTTT. Translated: CASSWEDEKLFF. The full variable domain, in which reference TRBV28 and TRBJ1-4 provide the parts outside the CDR3, is DVKVTQSSRYLVKRTGEKVFLECVQDMDHENMFWYRQDPGLGLRLIYFSYDVKMKEKGDIPEGYSVSREKKERFSLILESASTNQTSMYLCASSWEDEKLFFGSGTQLSVL.

The chain has TRBV7-3 and TRBJ2-7, with 10 bases fitting TRBD1. CDR1 is SGHTA and CDR2 is FQGTGA in the germline V gene. Trimming cost V 5 bases and J 7 bases; bases outside gene matches: 8. The CDR3 contains 14 residues. In DNA form, the CDR3 reads TGTGCCAGCAGCCCCGACAGGGGGCTCTCGGAGCAGTACTTC. Encoded protein: CASSPDRGLSEQYF.

The rearrangement uses TRBV5-4 and TRBJ2-2, with no clear D. This CDR3 has 14 amino acids. CDR1 is SGHNT and CDR2 is YYREEE in the germline V gene (reference sequence). Between the trimmed V and J ends, which lost 3 bases and 3 bases, there was a span of 9 bases. The CDR3 protein is CASSSRVDTGELFF. The CDR3 DNA sequence: TGTGCCAGCAGCTCCCGGGTGGACACCGGGGAGCTGTTTTTT.

V gene TRBV7-9 combines with J gene TRBJ1-4; D not certain. Germline values: CDR1 SEHNR, CDR2 FQNEAQ (reference sequence). The V end was cut by 3 bases, the J end by 7 bases, with 9 bases between. This CDR3 is 13 amino acids long. CDR3 DNA sequence: TGTGCCAGCAGCTTCCTCCGGGGTGAAAAACTGTTTTTT. Translated: CASSFLRGEKLFF.

This clonotype was seen once. The V gene is TRBV7-3, the J gene TRBJ2-6; D may be TRBD1 or TRBD2 (5 bases each). Germline assignment: CDR1 SGHTA and CDR2 FQGTGA. The V end lost 5 bases, the J end lost 0 bases, and 11 bases lay between the germline ends. This CDR3 has 16 residues. The chain's CDR3 is CASSDRDGSGANVLTF. CDR3 nucleotides: TGTGCCAGCAGCGATAGGGACGGCTCTGGGGCCAACGTCCTGACTTTC.

The table lists this clonotype with many counts. The CDR3 bases are TGTGCCAGCAGGGCCGGGACAGGGGGCAATCAGCCCCAGCATTTT. Encoded protein: CASRAGTGGNQPQHF. The V gene is TRBV2, the J gene TRBJ1-5, with TRBD1 matching 10 bases. Germline loops: CDR1 SNHLY, CDR2 FYNNEI. This CDR3 spans 15 amino acids. Losses at the gene ends were 6 bases for V and 2 bases for J; bases not matched to a gene: 4.

The genes are TRBV18 and TRBJ2-7, with 9 bases that match TRBD1. The CDR3 loop spans 18 amino acids. J was trimmed by 4 bases and V by 1 base; bases with no gene match: 14. CDR1 KGHSH and CDR2 LQKENI come from the germline V gene. This CDR3 reads CASSPRLIMGTGRYEQYF. The CDR3 DNA sequence: TGTGCCAGCTCACCACGGTTAATCATGGGGACAGGGAGATACGAGCAGTACTTC.

This clonotype was counted a few times. J is TRBJ1-1 and V is TRBV7-2; no reliable D call. This CDR3 spans 12 amino acids. V was trimmed by 3 bases and J by 7 bases, leaving 9 bases between them. Germline lookup yields CDR1 SGHTA and CDR2 FQGNSA. The DNA of the CDR3 is TGTGCCAGCAGCTTCTCGAGGCTTGAAGCTTTCTTT. Amino acid sequence: CASSFSRLEAFF.

This chain links TRBV7-9 with TRBJ2-7; the D is unclear. Germline CDR1 reads SEHNR; CDR2 reads FQNEAQ (reference sequence). The CDR3 totals 14 residues. Trimming removed 7 bases at V and 0 bases at J, with 13 bases between. The CDR3 nucleotides are TGTGCCAGCAAGTTCGGCGGAAGCTCCTACGAGCAGTACTTC. The encoded protein is CASKFGGSSYEQYF. Full variable domain (rest looked up from reference TRBV7-9 and TRBJ2-7): DTGVSQNPRHKITKRGQNVTFRCDPISEHNRLYWYRQTLGQGPEFLTYFQNEAQLEKSRLLSDRFSAERPKGSFSTLEIQRTEQGDSAMYLCASKFGGSSYEQYFGPGTRLTVT.

To note about this clonotype: A junction boundary mismatches the germline segment, possibly from a read error. CDR3 sequence reads: CAISDYGTGNEKLFF. The CDR3 coding sequence is TGTGCCATCAGTGACTATGGGACAGGGAATGAAAAACTGTTCTTT. The chain joins TRBV10-3 to TRBJ1-4, with 9 bases matching TRBD1. The CDR3 spans 15 residues. CDR1 is ENHRY and CDR2 is SYGVKD in the germline V gene.

The chain links TRBV5-4 to TRBJ2-5; TRBD2 matches 8 bases. This CDR3 is built from 16 residues. The germline V gene has CDR1 SGHNT and CDR2 YYREEE (reference sequence). The ends lost 7 bases at V and 5 bases at J; junction bases unmatched: 16. CDR3 in DNA: TGTGCCAGCGGGGGCATGACGGGAGGGCCCCGGGAGACCCAGTACTTC. It codes for CASGGMTGGPRETQYF.

This clonotype was seen ten or more times. This chain links TRBV19 with TRBJ1-1; 7 nucleotides line up with TRBD1. V shed 6 bases and J 2 bases; nucleotides not matched to a gene: 9. Germline CDR1 reads LNHDA; CDR2 reads SQIVND (reference sequence). The CDR3 length is 15 residues. In nucleotides, the CDR3 is TGTGCCAGTAGGCGAATTCCAGGGGGTAACACTGAAGCTTTCTTT. Its translation: CASRRIPGGNTEAFF.

This clonotype was observed at least ten times. The rearrangement joins TRBV4-1 to TRBJ1-6, with D possibly TRBD1 on 5 matching bases. Between the trimmed V and J ends, which lost 1 base and 10 bases, there was a span of 17 bases. Looked up from germline, CDR1 is MGHRA and CDR2 is YSYEKL. The CDR3 runs 16 residues. The CDR3 DNA is TGCGCCAGCAGCCAAGGTTTTAGACAGAGCGGCTCACCCCTCCACTTT. Encoded protein: CASSQGFRQSGSPLHF.

This clonotype was observed at least ten times. This sequence joins TRBV7-3 and TRBJ1-1; D is perhaps TRBD1 (6 bases). The length of the CDR3 is 14 residues. Trimming took 1 base from V and 9 from J, leaving 15 bases between them. Germline V gives CDR1 SGHTA, CDR2 FQGTGA. Written as DNA, the CDR3 is TGTGCCAGCAGCTTAATGGGGGGCCGGGACAAAGCTTTCTTT. As protein: CASSLMGGRDKAFF.

This clonotype has only a few counts. The chain joins TRBV5-4 to TRBJ2-5; perhaps TRBD2 as D (5 bases). V was trimmed by 2 bases and J by 5 bases, leaving 10 bases between them. CDR1 SGHNT and CDR2 YYREEE come from the germline V gene (reference sequence). The CDR3 sequence is 13 residues long. CDR3: CASSFYGGETQYF. For the CDR3, the DNA is TGTGCCAGCAGCTTCTACGGCGGGGAGACCCAGTACTTC. Filled out from reference TRBV5-4 and TRBJ2-5, the complete variable domain reads ETGVTQSPTHLIKTRGQQVTLRCSSQSGHNTVSWYQQALGQGPQFIFQYYREEENGRGNFPPRFSGLQFPNYSSELNVNALELDDSALYLCASSFYGGETQYFGPGTRLLVL.

Here the CDR3 reads CASSDPSDTPEQYF. In DNA form, the CDR3 reads TGTGCCAGCAGTGACCCCAGCGACACACCCGAGCAGTACTTC. The V and J genes are TRBV25-1 and TRBJ2-7; D is uncertain. The V end lost 3 bases, the J end lost 6 bases, and 15 bases lay between the germline ends. CDR1 is MGHDK and CDR2 is SYGVNS in the germline V gene. The CDR3 contains 14 residues.

This clonotype was recorded a few times. The V gene is TRBV6-5, the J gene TRBJ1-3; D gene uncertain. Germline lookup yields CDR1 MNHEY and CDR2 SVGAGI. CDR3 length: 16 amino acids. Trimming removed 6 bases from V and 0 bases from J, with 15 bases in between. The CDR3 sequence: CASRLFSSPSGNTIYF. In nucleotides, the CDR3 is TGTGCCAGCAGGTTATTTAGTAGCCCCTCTGGAAACACCATATATTTT.

This clonotype has more than one count but fewer than ten. This rearrangement joins TRBV2 to TRBJ1-2; 8 bases line up with TRBD1. The CDR3 is made up of 15 amino acids. V lost 5 bases and J lost 7; bases outside the gene matches: 12. Germline V lookup: CDR1 SNHLY, CDR2 FYNNEI. As DNA, the CDR3 is TGTGCCAGCAGTCCCCGGACACAGGGGGTGGGTGGCTACACCTTC. It encodes CASSPRTQGVGGYTF. The whole variable domain, remainder taken from reference TRBV2 and TRBJ1-2, is EPEVTQTPSHQVTQMGQEVILRCVPISNHLYFYWYRQILGQKVEFLVSFYNNEISEKSEIFDDQFSVERPDGSNFTLKIRSTKLEDSAMYFCASSPRTQGVGGYTFGSGTRLTVV.

This clonotype was picked up many times. The rearrangement links TRBV5-1 to TRBJ2-7, with D unclear. This CDR3 contains 13 residues. CDR1 is SGHRS, CDR2 YFSETQ, per germline. V lost 1 base to trimming and J lost 6 bases, with 11 bases between them. CDR3 loop: CASSLSPTGEQYF. The CDR3 DNA follows: TGCGCCAGCAGCTTGAGCCCAACTGGCGAGCAGTACTTC.

This clonotype came up once. The genes are TRBV9 and TRBJ1-2; TRBD1 aligns across 7 bases. Germline V gene sequence: CDR1 SGDLS, CDR2 YYNGEE. V lost 4 bases to trimming and J lost 4 bases; unmatched junction nucleotides: 13. This CDR3 spans 16 amino acids. The CDR3 here is CASSRKQGQWIYGYTF. CDR3 DNA: TGTGCCAGCAGCCGGAAACAGGGACAGTGGATCTATGGCTACACCTTC.

The chain joins TRBV7-2 to TRBJ1-1, with a weak D call TRBD1 (5 bases). The CDR3 loop spans 14 amino acids. Trimming cost V 4 bases and J 6 bases, with 15 bases left between them. Germline CDR1 SGHTA, CDR2 FQGNSA. DNA for the CDR3: TGTGCCAGCAGCTCACTGGGGGTCTATGCTGAAGCTTTCTTT. Amino acid sequence: CASSSLGVYAEAFF. The full variable domain, its missing parts supplied by reference TRBV7-2 and TRBJ1-1, is GAGVSQSPSNKVTEKGKDVELRCDPISGHTALYWYRQSLGQGLEFLIYFQGNSAPDKSGLPSDRFSAERTGGSVSTLTIQRTQQEDSAVYLCASSSLGVYAEAFFGQGTRLTVV.

This clonotype was observed many times. V is TRBV20-1 and J is TRBJ2-7, with D tentatively TRBD2 (6 bases). This CDR3 is built from 13 residues. The germline CDR1 and CDR2 sequences are DFQATT and SNEGSKA (reference sequence). V was cut by 6 bases and J by 3 bases, with 15 bases left in between. The CDR3 nucleotides read TGCAGTGCAGCCCCCGGGACTTACTACGAGCAGTACTTC. Amino acid sequence: CSAAPGTYYEQYF.

The rearrangement uses TRBV19 and TRBJ1-1; 8 bases map to TRBD1. Germline values: CDR1 LNHDA, CDR2 SQIVND (reference sequence). V lost 9 bases and J lost 4; bases outside the gene matches: 10. The CDR3 loop spans 14 amino acids. CDR3 DNA sequence: TGTGCCAGCAGCTACCAGGGGGCCGTCACTGAAGCTTTCTTT. Amino acids: CASSYQGAVTEAFF.

The chain links TRBV27 to TRBJ1-4; D not certain. CDR1 and CDR2 (germline): MNHEY, SMNVEV (reference sequence). Trimming removed 2 bases at V and 7 bases at J, with 11 bases between. The CDR3 spans 14 residues. The CDR3 loop reads CASSLSLVGEKLFF. CDR3 bases: TGTGCCAGCAGTTTAAGTCTGGTGGGTGAAAAACTGTTTTTT.

In its sample, this clonotype was seen many times. Here the CDR3 reads CASSTPGGLETQYF. CDR3 sequence (DNA): TGTGCCAGTAGTACGCCAGGGGGTTTGGAGACCCAGTACTTC. J is TRBJ2-5 and V is TRBV19; 7 nucleotides match TRBD1. The V gene end was trimmed by 4 bases and the J gene end by 5 bases; junction bases not matched to a gene: 7. CDR1 and CDR2 (germline): LNHDA, SQIVND (reference sequence). The length of the CDR3 is 14 residues.

The V gene is TRBV5-5, the J gene TRBJ2-7; TRBD2 matches 8 bases. The CDR3 length is 14 residues. Germline-derived CDR1 and CDR2 are SGHKS and YYEKEE (reference sequence). V lost 4 bases and J lost 3; bases outside the gene matches: 6. CDR3: CASSPVRGVYEQYF. DNA of the CDR3: TGTGCCAGCAGCCCGGTGCGGGGGGTCTACGAGCAGTACTTC.